This entry describes one TCR beta chain. Its target is not known. The data are from a study of shared clonotypes between healthy human individuals. General study results and limits: Sampling covered blood only; tissue repertoires likely differ.

The study drew its donors from healthy HIV-negative adults without recent acute infections or vaccinations. CD4+ cells yielded CD45RA+ naive and CD45RA-negative memory subsets. The germline CDR1 and CDR2 sequences are ENHRY and SYGVKD. The CDR3 is made up of 14 amino acids. V lost 6 bases and J lost 6; bases outside the gene matches: 8. The method was immunoSEQ multiplex PCR; TCRdb's version includes in-frame clones alone and lacks a portion of them. This sample has 1.6 million or so clones, with approximately 96% found just once. This receptor was obtained from a man under 40 in good health. Sequencing was performed on naive CD4+ T cells sorted from blood. As to subset: CD45RA+ positively selected. The V call is TRBV10-3, the J call TRBJ2-7, with TRBD1 matching 10 bases. This CDR3 is CAIRLGQGGPEQYF. In nucleotides, the CDR3 is TGTGCCATCAGGCTAGGACAGGGGGGTCCCGAGCAGTACTTC.